These T cell receptor beta chains were read from a single sample in a study of blood T cell repertoires in COVID-19. Generated by immunoSEQ multiplex PCR, the TCRdb table keeps only in-frame clones and is missing some. In the table there are roughly 430,000 clones, around 90% of which are singletons. Sequenced sample: PBMCs or T cells enriched from blood (not recorded which). The receptors were sampled from a middle-aged woman with acute COVID-19. CDR3s include the opening cysteine and the closing phenylalanine or tryptophan. The order of the fields is V gene, D gene, J gene, clone size, CDR3 DNA, CDR3 protein. A D gene is named only where the DNA matches it firmly. A clone size is listed for some rows: how often the clone was seen (once, few, many), or a class if it is expanded.

TRBV10-1	NA	TRBJ1-6	NA	TGCGCCAGCCGGGACTCCGATAATTCACCCCTCCACTTT	CASRDSDNSPLHF
TRBV18	NA	TRBJ1-1	NA	TGTGCCAGCTCACCGCGCGGGGAGAACACTGAAGCTTTCTTT	CASSPRGENTEAFF
TRBV7-9	TRBD1	TRBJ1-3	NA	TGTGCCAGCAGCTGGGGACAGGGTTACACCATATATTTT	CASSWGQGYTIYF
TRBV6-6	NA	TRBJ1-1	NA	TGTGCCAGCAGCCCCCCGGTGATCAACACTGAAGCTTTCTTT	CASSPPVINTEAFF
TRBV2	NA	TRBJ2-2	once	TGTGCCAGCAAGCGACAGAGCGCGAACACCGGGGAGCTGTTTTTT	CASKRQSANTGELFF
TRBV12-3/TRBV12-4	TRBD1	TRBJ1-1	NA	TGTGCCAGCAGGAGGGACAGCACTGAAGCTTTCTTT	CASRRDSTEAFF
TRBV7-9	NA	TRBJ1-5	NA	TGTGCCAGCAGCTTAGAGTCCGGTTTTCCCCAGCCCCAGCATTTT	CASSLESGFPQPQHF
TRBV24-1	NA	TRBJ2-5	once	TGTGCCACCAGTGATCCAGGGCAAGAGACCCAGTACTTC	CATSDPGQETQYF
TRBV6-6	NA	TRBJ1-2	NA	TGTGCCAGCAGTTCCCCCCGGGGAAACACTGTATATGGCTACACCTTC	CASSSPRGNTVYGYTF
TRBV5-1	NA	TRBJ1-2	once	TGCGCCAGCAGCTTGGGTGGGGGCATGGCCTCTAACTATGGCTACACCTTC	CASSLGGGMASNYGYTF
TRBV6-5	NA	TRBJ2-7	NA	TGTGCCAGCAGACGACAGTTTACCTACGAGCAGTACTTC	CASRRQFTYEQYF
TRBV12-5	NA	TRBJ2-1	few	TGTGCTAGTGGTCCCAGTTACAATGAGCAGTTCTTC	CASGPSYNEQFF
TRBV28	TRBD1	TRBJ2-2	NA	TGTGCCAGCCTAAATGACAGGGGATGGACCGGGGAGCTGTTTTTT	CASLNDRGWTGELFF
TRBV19	TRBD1	TRBJ1-5	NA	TGTGCCAGTAGTATAGTAACAGGGGGCGGCAATCAGCCCCAGCATTTT	CASSIVTGGGNQPQHF
TRBV5-1	NA	TRBJ2-5	once	TGCGCCAGCAGCTTTACCGGGATACAAGAGACCCAGTACTTC	CASSFTGIQETQYF
TRBV6-5	NA	TRBJ1-1	NA	TGTGCCAGCAGTTACTCAGGGGCCTCGAACACTGAAGCTTTCTTT	CASSYSGASNTEAFF
TRBV18	NA	TRBJ1-3	NA	TGTGCCAGCTCACCACTTAATCGCGACACCATATATTTT	CASSPLNRDTIYF
TRBV24-1	TRBD1	TRBJ1-2	NA	TGTGCCACCAGTGCTACCACAGGGGGCGCTGGCTATGGCTACACCTTC	CATSATTGGAGYGYTF
TRBV25-1	TRBD2	TRBJ2-1	NA	TGCGCCTACGGACTAGCAAGCGATGAGCAGTTCTTC	CAYGLASDEQFF
TRBV6-2/TRBV6-3	TRBD2	TRBJ2-7	NA	TGTGCCAGCAGCGGACTAGCGGGGGGGCTAACCTCCTACGAGCAGTACTTC	CASSGLAGGLTSYEQYF
TRBV19	TRBD1	TRBJ1-1	few	TGTGCCAGTAGTGTGGGACAGGGTGAAGCTTTCTTT	CASSVGQGEAFF
TRBV5-4	TRBD1	TRBJ2-7	NA	TGTGCCAGCAGCTCCGGATCGACAGGGGGCGAGAGCGAGCAGTACTTC	CASSSGSTGGESEQYF
TRBV24-1	NA	TRBJ1-2	NA	TGTGCCACCAGTGAAACCCCGGTGGACTATGGCTACACCTTC	CATSETPVDYGYTF
TRBV5-1	TRBD1	TRBJ2-7	NA	TGCGCCAGCAGAACAGGGGACACCTACGAGCAGTACTTC	CASRTGDTYEQYF
TRBV3-1/TRBV3-2	NA	TRBJ1-5	NA	TGTGCCAGCAGCCTGGGGGCAAGGGGGAATCAGCCCCAGCATTTT	CASSLGARGNQPQHF
TRBV7-8	NA	TRBJ2-3	NA	TGTGCCAGCAGCCGAGGGCCGGGGGGCACAGATACGCAGTATTTT	CASSRGPGGTDTQYF
TRBV19	NA	TRBJ1-3	NA	TGTGCCAGTAGTACGACAGGTGGTGCTGGAAACACCATATATTTT	CASSTTGGAGNTIYF
TRBV30	TRBD1	TRBJ1-3	NA	TGTGCCTGGAGTGTTGAGGGGGCGCCCTCTGGAAACACCATATATTTT	CAWSVEGAPSGNTIYF
TRBV29-1	NA	TRBJ1-6	NA	TGCAGCGTTAGAGGTCCAGGGGATTCACCCCTCCACTTT	CSVRGPGDSPLHF
TRBV3-1/TRBV3-2	NA	TRBJ2-7	NA	TGTGCCAGCAGCCAGTCTTTCAGCTCCTACGAGCAGTACTTC	CASSQSFSSYEQYF
TRBV10-3	TRBD1	TRBJ2-3	NA	TGTGCCATCAGTGAATCCCGGGACAGGGGGCTTAGCACAGATACGCAGTATTTT	CAISESRDRGLSTDTQYF
TRBV4-1	TRBD1	TRBJ2-7	NA	TGCGCCAGCAGCCACCTTTGGACAGGCGCCGACGAGCAGTACTTC	CASSHLWTGADEQYF
TRBV7-2	NA	TRBJ1-1	NA	TGTGCCAGCAGCTTAGAGCCAGGCTACACTGAAGCTTTCTTT	CASSLEPGYTEAFF